This T cell receptor (beta chain) was obtained from a study of blood T cells in healthy people across ages. The second PCR ran roughly 7 to 12 cycles with a sample-barcoded 5' primer and J-beta primers. TCRdb called the 5' RACE reads again in MiXCR, with one record for every CDR3 protein. The sample yields approximately 730,000 distinct CDR3 sequences, more than 40% seen once. Germline V lookup: CDR1 MNHNS, CDR2 SASEGT. Unmatched junction bases numbered 9, after V lost 8 bases and J lost 2 bases. CDR3 length: 14 amino acids. The rearrangement links TRBV6-1 to TRBJ2-7; 7 bases map to TRBD1. The sample was blood. The sequence was obtained from a woman aged 60-75 years in good health. CDR3 sequence reads: CASARDSYTYEQYF. For the CDR3, the DNA is TGTGCCAGCGCCCGGGACAGTTATACCTACGAGCAGTACTTC.